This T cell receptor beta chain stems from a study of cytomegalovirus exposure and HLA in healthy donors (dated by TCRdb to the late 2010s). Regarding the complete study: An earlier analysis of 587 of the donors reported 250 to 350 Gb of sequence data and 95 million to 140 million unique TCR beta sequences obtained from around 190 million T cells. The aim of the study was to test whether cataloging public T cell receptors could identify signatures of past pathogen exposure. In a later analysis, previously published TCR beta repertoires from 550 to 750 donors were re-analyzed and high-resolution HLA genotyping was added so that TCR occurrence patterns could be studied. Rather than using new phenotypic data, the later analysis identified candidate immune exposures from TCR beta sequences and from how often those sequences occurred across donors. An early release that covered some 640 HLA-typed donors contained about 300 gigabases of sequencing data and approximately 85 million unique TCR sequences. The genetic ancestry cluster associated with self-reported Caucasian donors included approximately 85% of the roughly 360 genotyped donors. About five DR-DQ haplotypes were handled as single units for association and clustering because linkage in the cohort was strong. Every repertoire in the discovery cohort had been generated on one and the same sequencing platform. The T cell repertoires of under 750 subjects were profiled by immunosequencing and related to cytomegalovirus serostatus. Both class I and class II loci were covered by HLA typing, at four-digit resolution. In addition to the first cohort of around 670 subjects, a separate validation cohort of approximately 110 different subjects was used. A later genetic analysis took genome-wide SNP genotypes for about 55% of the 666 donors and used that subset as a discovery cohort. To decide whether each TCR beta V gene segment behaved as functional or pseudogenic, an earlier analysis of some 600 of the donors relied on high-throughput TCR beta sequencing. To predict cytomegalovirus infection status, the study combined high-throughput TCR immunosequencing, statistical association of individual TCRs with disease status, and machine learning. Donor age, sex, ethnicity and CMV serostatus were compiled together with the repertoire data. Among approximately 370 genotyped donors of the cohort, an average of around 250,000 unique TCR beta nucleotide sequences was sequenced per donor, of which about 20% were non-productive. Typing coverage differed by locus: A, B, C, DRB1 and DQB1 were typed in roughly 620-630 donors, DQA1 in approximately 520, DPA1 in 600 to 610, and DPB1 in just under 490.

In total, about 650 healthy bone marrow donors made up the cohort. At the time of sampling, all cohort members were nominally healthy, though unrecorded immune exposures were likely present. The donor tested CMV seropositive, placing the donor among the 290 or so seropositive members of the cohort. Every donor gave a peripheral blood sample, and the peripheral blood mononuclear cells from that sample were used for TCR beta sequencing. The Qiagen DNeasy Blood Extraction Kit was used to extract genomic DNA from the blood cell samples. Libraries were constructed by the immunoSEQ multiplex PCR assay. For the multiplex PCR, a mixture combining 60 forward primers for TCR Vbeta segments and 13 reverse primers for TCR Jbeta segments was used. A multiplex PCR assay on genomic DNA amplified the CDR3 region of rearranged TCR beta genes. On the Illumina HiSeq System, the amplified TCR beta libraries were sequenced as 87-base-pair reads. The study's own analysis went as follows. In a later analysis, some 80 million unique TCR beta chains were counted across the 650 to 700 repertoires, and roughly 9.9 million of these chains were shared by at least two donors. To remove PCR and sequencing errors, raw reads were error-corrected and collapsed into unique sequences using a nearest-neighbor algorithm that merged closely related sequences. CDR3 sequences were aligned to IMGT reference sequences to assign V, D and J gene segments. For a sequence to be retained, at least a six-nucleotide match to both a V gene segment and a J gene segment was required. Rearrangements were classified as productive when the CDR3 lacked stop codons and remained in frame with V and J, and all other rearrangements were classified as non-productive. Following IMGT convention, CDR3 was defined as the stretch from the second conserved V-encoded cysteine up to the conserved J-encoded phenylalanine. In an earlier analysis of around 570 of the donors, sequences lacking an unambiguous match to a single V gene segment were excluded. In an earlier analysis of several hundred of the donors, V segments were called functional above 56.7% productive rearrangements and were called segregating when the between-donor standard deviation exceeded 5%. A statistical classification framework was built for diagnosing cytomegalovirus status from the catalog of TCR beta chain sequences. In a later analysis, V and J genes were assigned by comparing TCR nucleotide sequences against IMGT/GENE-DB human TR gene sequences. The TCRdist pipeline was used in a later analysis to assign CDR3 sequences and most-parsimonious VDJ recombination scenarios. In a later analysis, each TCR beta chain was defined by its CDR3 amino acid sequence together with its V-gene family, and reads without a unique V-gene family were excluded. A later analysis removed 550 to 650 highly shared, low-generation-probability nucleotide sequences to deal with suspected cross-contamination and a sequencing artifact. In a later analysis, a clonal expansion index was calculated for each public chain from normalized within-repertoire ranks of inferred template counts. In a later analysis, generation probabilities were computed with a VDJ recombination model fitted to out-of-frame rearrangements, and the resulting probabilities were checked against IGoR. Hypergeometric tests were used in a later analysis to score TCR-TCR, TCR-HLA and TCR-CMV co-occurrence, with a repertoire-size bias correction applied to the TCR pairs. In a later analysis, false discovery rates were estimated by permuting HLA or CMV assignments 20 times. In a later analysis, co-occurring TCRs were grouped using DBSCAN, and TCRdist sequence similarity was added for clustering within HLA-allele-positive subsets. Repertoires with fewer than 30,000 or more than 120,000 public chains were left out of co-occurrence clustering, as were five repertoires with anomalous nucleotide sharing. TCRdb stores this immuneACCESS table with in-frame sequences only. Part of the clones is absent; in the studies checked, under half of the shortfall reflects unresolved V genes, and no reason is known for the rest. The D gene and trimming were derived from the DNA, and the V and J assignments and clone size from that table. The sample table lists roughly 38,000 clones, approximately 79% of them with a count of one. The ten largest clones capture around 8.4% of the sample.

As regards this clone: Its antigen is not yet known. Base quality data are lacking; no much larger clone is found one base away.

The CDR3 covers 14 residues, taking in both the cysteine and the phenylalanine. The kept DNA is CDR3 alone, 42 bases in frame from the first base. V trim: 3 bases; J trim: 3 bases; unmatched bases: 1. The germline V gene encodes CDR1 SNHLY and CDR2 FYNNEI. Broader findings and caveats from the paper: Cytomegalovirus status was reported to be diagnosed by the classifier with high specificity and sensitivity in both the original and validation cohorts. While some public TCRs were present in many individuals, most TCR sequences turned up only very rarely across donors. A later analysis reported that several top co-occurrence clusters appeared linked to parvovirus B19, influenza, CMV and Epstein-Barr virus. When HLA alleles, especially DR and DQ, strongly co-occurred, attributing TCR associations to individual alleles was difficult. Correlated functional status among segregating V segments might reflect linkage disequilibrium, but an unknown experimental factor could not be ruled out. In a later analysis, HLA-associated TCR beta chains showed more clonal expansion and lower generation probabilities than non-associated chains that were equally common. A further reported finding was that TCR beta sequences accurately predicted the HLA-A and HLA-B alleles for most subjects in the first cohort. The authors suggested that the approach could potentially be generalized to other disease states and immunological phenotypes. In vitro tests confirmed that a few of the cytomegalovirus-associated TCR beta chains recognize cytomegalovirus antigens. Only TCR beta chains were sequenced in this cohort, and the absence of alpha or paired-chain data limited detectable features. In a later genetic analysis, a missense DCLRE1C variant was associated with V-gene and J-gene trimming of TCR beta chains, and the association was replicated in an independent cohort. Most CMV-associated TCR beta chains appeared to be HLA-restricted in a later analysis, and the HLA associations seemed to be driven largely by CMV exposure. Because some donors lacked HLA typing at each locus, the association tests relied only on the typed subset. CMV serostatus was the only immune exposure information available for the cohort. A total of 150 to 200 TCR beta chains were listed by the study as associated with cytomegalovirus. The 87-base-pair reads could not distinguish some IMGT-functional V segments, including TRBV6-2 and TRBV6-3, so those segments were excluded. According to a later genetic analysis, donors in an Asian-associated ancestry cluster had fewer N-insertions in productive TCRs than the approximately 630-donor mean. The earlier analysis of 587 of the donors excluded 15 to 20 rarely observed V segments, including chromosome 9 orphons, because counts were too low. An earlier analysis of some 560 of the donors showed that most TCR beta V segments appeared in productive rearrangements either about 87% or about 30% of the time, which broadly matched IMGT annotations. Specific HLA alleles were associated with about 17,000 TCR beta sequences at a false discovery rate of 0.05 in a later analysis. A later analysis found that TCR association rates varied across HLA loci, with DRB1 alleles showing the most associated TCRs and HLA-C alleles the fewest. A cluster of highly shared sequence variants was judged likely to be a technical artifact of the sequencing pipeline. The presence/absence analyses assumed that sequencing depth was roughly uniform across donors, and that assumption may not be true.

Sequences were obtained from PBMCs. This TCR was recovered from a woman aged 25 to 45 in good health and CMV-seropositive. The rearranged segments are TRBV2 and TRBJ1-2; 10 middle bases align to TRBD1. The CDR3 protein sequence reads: CASSEDRGDYGYTF. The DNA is TGTGCCAGCAGTGAGGACAGGGGGGACTATGGCTACACCTTC.